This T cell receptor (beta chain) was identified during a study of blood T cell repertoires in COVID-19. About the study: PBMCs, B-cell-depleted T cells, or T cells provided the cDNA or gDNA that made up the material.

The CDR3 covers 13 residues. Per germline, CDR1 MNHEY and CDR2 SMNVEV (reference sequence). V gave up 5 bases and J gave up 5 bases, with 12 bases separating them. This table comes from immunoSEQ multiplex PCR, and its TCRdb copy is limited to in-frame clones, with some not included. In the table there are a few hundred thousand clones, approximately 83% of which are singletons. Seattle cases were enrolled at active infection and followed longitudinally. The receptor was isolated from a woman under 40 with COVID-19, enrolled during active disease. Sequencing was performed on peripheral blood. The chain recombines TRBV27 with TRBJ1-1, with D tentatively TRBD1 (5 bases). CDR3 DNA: TGTGCCAGCAGTGACGGGGGTGTGACTGAAGCTTTCTTT. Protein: CASSDGGVTEAFF.